This T cell receptor (beta chain) was documented in a study of blood T cell repertoires in COVID-19. Looking at the study overall: Acute-phase and convalescent COVID-19 samples originated in the United States, Italy and Spain. T cells, B-cell-depleted T cells, or PBMCs supplied cDNA or gDNA.

Seattle participants joined during active infection and were tracked over time. Germline assignment: CDR1 MDHEN and CDR2 SYDVKM. The CDR3 runs 15 residues. V lost 4 bases to trimming and J lost 2 bases; unmatched junction nucleotides: 7. Per the study methods: Reference gene primer amplification in the assay estimated nucleated cell counts. Assay used: immunoSEQ multiplex PCR; TCRdb lists only in-frame clones, some missing. V and J calls and clone size are those listed in that table; D and trimming were worked out from the DNA. The sample holds approximately 250,000 clones, roughly 88% seen once. Concerning this clone itself: Other DNA variants within this sample encode the same CDR3.

This TCR was sampled from an older woman with COVID-19, enrolled during active disease. The chain employs TRBV28 and TRBJ2-7; 8 bases line up with TRBD2. Sequencing was done on a sample of peripheral blood. The CDR3 loop is CASSSPGTSPYEQYF. CDR3 DNA: TGTGCCAGCAGTTCACCTGGGACTAGTCCCTACGAGCAGTACTTC.